The present T cell receptor beta chain was sequenced within a study of monozygotic twins with inflammatory bowel disease. TCRdb reprocessed the 5' RACE reads, with one entry per CDR3 protein and no DNA. Here the sample table reports more than 95,000 distinct CDR3 sequences. This CDR3 spans 18 amino acids. The sequencing sample was made of blood. The receptor comes from a human donor with ulcerative colitis or Crohn's disease, or a healthy co-twin of an affected twin (not recorded which). V and J are TRBV21-1 and TRBJ2-5. TRBV21-1 is listed as a pseudogene. CDR3 amino acids: CASSKDLLRHHSSETQYF.